Reported below is one TCR beta chain. No antigen is known for it. The data are from a study of shared clonotypes between healthy human individuals. Assay used: immunoSEQ multiplex PCR; TCRdb lists only in-frame clones, some missing. The sample includes about 1 million clones, 65% to 75% of them seen just once. V dropped 5 bases and J dropped 2; count of bases not matched to a gene: 3. Per the germline V gene, CDR1 is SGHVS and CDR2 is FNYEAQ. This CDR3 comprises 14 residues. Study findings and constraints: Sorted-subset sequencing was shown by rarefaction to be incomplete despite large depth.

Sequenced sample: memory CD4+ T cells sorted from blood. Subset given: CD45RA-negative fraction. The source is a man younger than 35 in good health. This rearrangement joins TRBV7-6 to TRBJ2-5, with TRBD1 identical over 9 bases. This CDR3 is CASSADRGQETQYF. The CDR3 DNA sequence: TGTGCCAGCAGCGCCGACAGGGGGCAAGAGACCCAGTACTTC.